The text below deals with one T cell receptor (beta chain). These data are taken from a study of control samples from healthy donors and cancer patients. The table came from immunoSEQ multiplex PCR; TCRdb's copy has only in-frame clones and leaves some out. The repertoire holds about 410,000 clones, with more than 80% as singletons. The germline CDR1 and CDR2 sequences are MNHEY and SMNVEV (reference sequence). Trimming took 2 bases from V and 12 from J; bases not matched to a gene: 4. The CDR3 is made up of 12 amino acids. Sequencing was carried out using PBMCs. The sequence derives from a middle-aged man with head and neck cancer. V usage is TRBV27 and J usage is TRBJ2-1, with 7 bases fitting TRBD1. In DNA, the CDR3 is TGTGCCAGCAGTTTAACATCAGGGGGGCAGTTCTTC. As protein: CASSLTSGGQFF.